This is a list of T cell receptor beta chains from one sample in a study of blood T cell repertoires in COVID-19. Sequencing used immunoSEQ multiplex PCR; TCRdb keeps in-frame clones, though not all of them. This table holds roughly 76,000 clones, around nine tenths found once. Input material: peripheral blood. The receptors originated from a man aged 65 to 85 with active or convalescent COVID-19. The CDR3 runs from the conserved cysteine through the conserved F or W. Each record gives: D gene, V gene, J gene, clone size, CDR3 protein, CDR3 DNA. A D gene is named only where the DNA matches it firmly. Not every row has a clone size; where given, it reads once, few, many or a size class.

d_gene: TRBD2; v_gene: TRBV7-3; j_gene: TRBJ2-2; abundance: -; CDR3aa: CASSFSGTNTGELFF; CDR3nt: TGTGCCAGCAGCTTTAGCGGGACGAACACCGGGGAGCTGTTTTTT
d_gene: TRBD2; v_gene: TRBV11-3; j_gene: TRBJ2-1; abundance: -; CDR3aa: CASSRDYQEEQFF; CDR3nt: TGTGCCAGCAGCCGGGACTACCAAGAGGAGCAGTTCTTC
d_gene: -; v_gene: TRBV6-4; j_gene: TRBJ1-1; abundance: -; CDR3aa: CASTGNTEAFF; CDR3nt: TGTGCCAGCACAGGGAACACTGAAGCTTTCTTT
d_gene: TRBD2; v_gene: TRBV30; j_gene: TRBJ2-3; abundance: -; CDR3aa: CAYTSGRATDTQYF; CDR3nt: TGTGCCTATACTAGCGGGAGGGCTACAGATACGCAGTATTTT
d_gene: TRBD1; v_gene: TRBV10-3; j_gene: TRBJ2-7; abundance: -; CDR3aa: CAISKTGGEGEQYF; CDR3nt: TGTGCCATCAGTAAGACAGGGGGAGAGGGCGAGCAGTACTTC
d_gene: TRBD2; v_gene: TRBV4-1; j_gene: TRBJ2-2; abundance: -; CDR3aa: CASSRSGLAGGKNTGELFF; CDR3nt: TGCGCCAGCAGCCGGTCCGGACTAGCGGGAGGGAAGAACACCGGGGAGCTGTTTTTT
d_gene: -; v_gene: TRBV4-2; j_gene: TRBJ2-1; abundance: -; CDR3aa: CASSHRGDFPYNEQFF; CDR3nt: TGTGCCAGCAGCCACCGTGGGGACTTCCCCTACAATGAGCAGTTCTTC
d_gene: -; v_gene: TRBV11-2; j_gene: TRBJ2-3; abundance: -; CDR3aa: CASSPLRVSTDTQYF; CDR3nt: TGTGCCAGCAGCCCCCTCCGGGTGAGCACAGATACGCAGTATTTT
d_gene: -; v_gene: TRBV5-1; j_gene: TRBJ1-4; abundance: -; CDR3aa: CASSRMAANEKLFF; CDR3nt: TGCGCCAGCAGTCGAATGGCGGCTAATGAAAAACTGTTTTTT
d_gene: TRBD1; v_gene: TRBV3-1/TRBV3-2; j_gene: TRBJ2-2; abundance: -; CDR3aa: CASSRTGVNTGELFF; CDR3nt: TGTGCCAGCAGTCGGACAGGGGTGAACACCGGGGAGCTGTTTTTT
d_gene: -; v_gene: TRBV6-2/TRBV6-3; j_gene: TRBJ1-5; abundance: -; CDR3aa: CASSYEQAGPRDQPQHF; CDR3nt: TGTGCCAGCAGTTACGAACAAGCAGGGCCTAGGGATCAGCCCCAGCATTTT
d_gene: TRBD2; v_gene: TRBV6-6; j_gene: TRBJ2-2; abundance: once; CDR3aa: CASRLAGQGELFF; CDR3nt: TGTGCCAGCAGGCTAGCGGGCCAAGGGGAGCTGTTTTTT
d_gene: TRBD2; v_gene: TRBV7-2; j_gene: TRBJ2-1; abundance: once; CDR3aa: CASRTTSGRSNEQFF; CDR3nt: TGTGCCAGCAGGACTACTAGCGGGAGGTCCAATGAGCAGTTCTTC
d_gene: TRBD1; v_gene: TRBV7-9; j_gene: TRBJ2-1; abundance: once; CDR3aa: CASSLASTGGWNEQFF; CDR3nt: TGTGCCAGCAGCTTAGCATCGACAGGGGGCTGGAATGAGCAGTTCTTC
d_gene: -; v_gene: TRBV4-2; j_gene: TRBJ1-2; abundance: -; CDR3aa: CASSQGEQGYGYTF; CDR3nt: TGTGCCAGCAGCCAAGGCGAACAGGGATATGGCTACACCTTC
d_gene: TRBD1; v_gene: TRBV29-1; j_gene: TRBJ2-3; abundance: -; CDR3aa: CSVEDSGTGPDTQYF; CDR3nt: TGCAGCGTTGAAGATTCCGGGACAGGGCCAGATACGCAGTATTTT
d_gene: -; v_gene: TRBV27; j_gene: TRBJ2-7; abundance: once; CDR3aa: CARPLLWRGQSYEQYF; CDR3nt: TGTGCCAGGCCCCTTCTGTGGCGGGGTCAGTCCTACGAGCAGTACTTC
d_gene: TRBD1; v_gene: TRBV5-8; j_gene: TRBJ2-7; abundance: -; CDR3aa: CASSYDFGQGILYEQYF; CDR3nt: TGTGCCAGCAGTTACGACTTTGGACAGGGAATTCTCTACGAGCAGTACTTC
d_gene: TRBD1; v_gene: TRBV5-1; j_gene: TRBJ1-2; abundance: -; CDR3aa: CASSLVTGQGGNYGYTF; CDR3nt: TGCGCCAGCAGCTTGGTAACGGGACAGGGAGGGAACTATGGCTACACCTTC
d_gene: -; v_gene: TRBV25-1; j_gene: TRBJ1-4; abundance: -; CDR3aa: CASSGRDGSYEKLFF; CDR3nt: TGTGCCAGCAGTGGGAGGGACGGAAGTTATGAAAAACTGTTTTTT